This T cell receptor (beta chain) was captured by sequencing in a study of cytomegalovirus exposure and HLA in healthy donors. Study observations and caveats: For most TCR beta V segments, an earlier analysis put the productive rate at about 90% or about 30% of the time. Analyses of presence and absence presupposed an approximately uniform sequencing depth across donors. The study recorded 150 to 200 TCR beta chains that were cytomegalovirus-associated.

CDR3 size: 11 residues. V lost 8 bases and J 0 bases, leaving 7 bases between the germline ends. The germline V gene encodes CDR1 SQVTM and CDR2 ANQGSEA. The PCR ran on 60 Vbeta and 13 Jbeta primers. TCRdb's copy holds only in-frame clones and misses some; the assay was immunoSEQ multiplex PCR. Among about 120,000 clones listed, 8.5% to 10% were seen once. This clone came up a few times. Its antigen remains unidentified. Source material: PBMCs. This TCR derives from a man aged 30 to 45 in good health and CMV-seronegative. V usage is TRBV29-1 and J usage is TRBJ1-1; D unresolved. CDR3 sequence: CSTYLNTEAFF. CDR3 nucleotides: TGCAGCACCTATTTGAACACTGAAGCTTTCTTT.